The 18 T cell receptor beta chains listed next were all sequenced from one sample in a study of PD-1 blockade in classical Hodgkin lymphoma. TCRdb's copy holds only in-frame clones and misses some; the assay was immunoSEQ multiplex PCR. Among approximately 11,000 clones listed, about 74% were seen once. Time point described: cycle 4 day 1 (C4D1), after 6 weeks of nivolumab. Brentuximab vedotin exposure varied among the patients, all of whom had relapsed after autologous stem cell transplantation. Negative selection with magnetic separation was used to purify CD4+ T cells from thawed PBMCs. The input for sequencing was CD4+ T cells from blood, taken before the fourth cycle of nivolumab. These receptor sequences come from a human donor with classical Hodgkin lymphoma.

This clone was seen just once. The chain has TRBV5-4 and TRBJ2-5; 9 bases are shared with TRBD1. This CDR3 is 16 amino acids long. CDR1 and CDR2 from the germline V gene are SGHNT and YYREEE (reference sequence). The trim removed 4 bases at V and 2 bases at J, leaving 9 bases unmatched. The CDR3 DNA follows: TGTGCCAGCAGCCCCAACCCGGGACAGGGTCAAGAGACCCAGTACTTC. It is translated as CASSPNPGQGQETQYF. The entire variable domain, with the rest obtained from reference TRBV5-4 and TRBJ2-5, is as follows: ETGVTQSPTHLIKTRGQQVTLRCSSQSGHNTVSWYQQALGQGPQFIFQYYREEENGRGNFPPRFSGLQFPNYSSELNVNALELDDSALYLCASSPNPGQGQETQYFGPGTRLLVL.

The chain recombines TRBV11-1 with TRBJ2-3, with 7 bases fitting TRBD2. The CDR3 loop spans 14 amino acids. Looked up from germline, CDR1 is SGHAT and CDR2 is FQDESV (reference sequence). The J segment lost 6 bases and the V segment lost 6 bases, leaving 9 bases of the junction unmatched. CDR3 in DNA: TGTGCCAGCAGATATGACCTGGGGGGGGATACGCAGTATTTT. Protein: CASRYDLGGDTQYF.

This clone was recorded only once. The V gene is TRBV5-1, the J gene TRBJ2-5, with 14 bases identical to TRBD2. The germline V gene has CDR1 SGHRS and CDR2 YFSETQ. J lost 5 bases, V lost 3 bases, and 6 bases had no gene match. There are 16 residues in the CDR3. This chain's CDR3 is CASSWRTSGRLETQYF. The DNA for the CDR3 is TGCGCCAGCAGCTGGAGGACTAGCGGGAGGCTGGAGACCCAGTACTTC.

This clone came up once. The chain carries TRBV11-2 and TRBJ2-6; 8 bases line up with TRBD2. CDR3 length: 17 amino acids. Germline assignment: CDR1 SGHAT and CDR2 FQNNGV. V lost 10 bases, J lost 1 base, and 12 bases stayed unmatched. The CDR3 is CATGGVQPLSGANVLTF. In nucleotides, the CDR3 is TGTGCCACGGGGGGGGTTCAGCCCCTATCTGGGGCCAACGTCCTGACTTTC.

The genes are TRBV5-6 and TRBJ2-1; TRBD2 aligns across 7 bases. V lost 2 bases, J lost 6 bases, and 2 bases stayed unmatched. The CDR3 has 13 residues. Per germline, CDR1 SGHDT and CDR2 YYEEEE. CDR3 protein: CASSLWTSNEQFF. The CDR3 DNA reads TGTGCCAGCAGCTTATGGACTAGCAATGAGCAGTTCTTC. The variable domain in full, completed from reference TRBV5-6 and TRBJ2-1, reads DAGVTQSPTHLIKTRGQQVTLRCSPKSGHDTVSWYQQALGQGPQFIFQYYEEEERQRGNFPDRFSGHQFPNYSSELNVNALLLGDSALYLCASSLWTSNEQFFGPGTRLTVL.

J is TRBJ2-2 and V is TRBV5-6; D may match TRBD1 or TRBD2 (5 bases each). Germline V CDR1 and CDR2: SGHDT, YYEEEE. There are 16 residues in the CDR3. V was cut by 3 bases and J by 0 bases, with 12 bases left in between. The CDR3 nucleotides are TGTGCCAGCAGCTATTGGGGGACCGCGAACACCGGGGAGCTGTTTTTT. Residues: CASSYWGTANTGELFF. Full variable domain (outside the CDR3, taken from reference TRBV5-6 and TRBJ2-2): DAGVTQSPTHLIKTRGQQVTLRCSPKSGHDTVSWYQQALGQGPQFIFQYYEEEERQRGNFPDRFSGHQFPNYSSELNVNALLLGDSALYLCASSYWGTANTGELFFGEGSRLTVL.

The V gene is TRBV7-9, the J gene TRBJ2-1; weak D call: TRBD1 (5 bases). CDR1 is SEHNR and CDR2 is FQNEAQ in the germline V gene (reference sequence). This CDR3 is built from 14 residues. V was shortened by 3 bases and J by 8 bases, with 14 bases between the two germline ends. The CDR3 protein is CASSFRNIGDEQFF. The CDR3 region has the DNA TGTGCCAGCAGCTTTCGCAATATAGGGGATGAGCAGTTCTTC.

This chain uses TRBV19 with TRBJ2-3, with 7 bases identical to TRBD2. CDR1 and CDR2 (germline): LNHDA, SQIVND (reference sequence). The CDR3 has 15 amino acids. Unmatched junction bases numbered 8, after V lost 5 bases and J lost 3 bases. The CDR3 nucleotides are TGTGCCAGTAGTCAGACTAGCCGAAGGACAGATACGCAGTATTTT. It codes for CASSQTSRRTDTQYF.

This clone was counted between two and nine times. V usage is TRBV18 and J usage is TRBJ2-7; D is possibly TRBD1 or TRBD2 (6 bases each). Germline CDR1 reads KGHSH; CDR2 reads LQKENI. This CDR3 is 14 amino acids long. Trimming shortened V by 1 base and J by 3 bases, and 10 bases separated the two germline ends. CDR3 amino acids: CASSPRRGGYEQYF. The CDR3 nucleotides read TGTGCCAGCTCACCACGCAGGGGAGGCTACGAGCAGTACTTC.

The rearrangement uses TRBV5-6 and TRBJ2-3; 14 bases fit TRBD2. The CDR3 is 16 amino acids. CDR1 is SGHDT and CDR2 is YYEEEE in the germline V gene. V lost 5 bases, J lost 3 bases, and 5 bases stayed unmatched. The CDR3 DNA reads as TGTGCCAGCAGGCCGACTAGCGGGAGGGGAACAGATACGCAGTATTTT. Its protein product is CASRPTSGRGTDTQYF.

The chain has TRBV28 and TRBJ1-4; D is uncertain. The CDR3 loop spans 12 amino acids. Germline V gene sequence: CDR1 MDHEN, CDR2 SYDVKM. The V and J ends lost 5 bases and 8 bases respectively, with 9 bases between them. DNA of the CDR3: TGTGCCAGCAGTGTATCCGGGGAAAAACTGTTTTTT. Protein: CASSVSGEKLFF. The full variable domain, rest sourced from reference TRBV28 and TRBJ1-4, is DVKVTQSSRYLVKRTGEKVFLECVQDMDHENMFWYRQDPGLGLRLIYFSYDVKMKEKGDIPEGYSVSREKKERFSLILESASTNQTSMYLCASSVSGEKLFFGSGTQLSVL.

The V call is TRBV28, the J call TRBJ1-3; weak D call: TRBD1 (5 bases). Trimming shortened V by 3 bases and J by 2 bases, and 8 bases separated the two germline ends. The V gene's germline CDR1 is MDHEN and CDR2 SYDVKM. The CDR3 is 14 residues long. The chain's CDR3 is CASSFWGAGNTIYF. CDR3 DNA sequence: TGTGCCAGCAGTTTTTGGGGGGCTGGAAACACCATATATTTT.

This rearrangement joins TRBV11-2 to TRBJ2-1; D remains unclear. The CDR3 has 13 residues. Per germline, CDR1 SGHAT and CDR2 FQNNGV. Trimming removed 7 bases at V and 2 bases at J, with 9 bases between. Here the CDR3 DNA reads TGTGCCAGCACAGACCCCCCCTACAATGAGCAGTTCTTC. As protein: CASTDPPYNEQFF.

The chain employs TRBV28 and TRBJ2-7; possible D gene TRBD1, 6 bases. With 9 bases removed from V and 3 bases from J, the gap between germline ends came to 12 bases. This CDR3 has 12 residues. Germline CDR1 and CDR2: MDHEN and SYDVKM. The chain's CDR3 is CASSRGIYEQYF. The CDR3 DNA sequence: TGTGCCAGTTCAAGGGGGATCTACGAGCAGTACTTC. Combining the CDR3 with reference TRBV28 and TRBJ2-7 gives the whole variable domain DVKVTQSSRYLVKRTGEKVFLECVQDMDHENMFWYRQDPGLGLRLIYFSYDVKMKEKGDIPEGYSVSREKKERFSLILESASTNQTSMYLCASSRGIYEQYFGPGTRLTVT.

CDR3 in amino acids: CASSPRDSGTYNEQFF. Written as DNA, the CDR3 is TGTGCCAGCTCACCACGCGATAGCGGGACCTACAATGAGCAGTTCTTC. V and J are TRBV18 and TRBJ2-1, with 8 bases identical to TRBD2. The junction had 4 bases not matched to a gene; V was cut back by 1 base and J by 2 bases. This CDR3 contains 16 residues. Germline CDR1 and CDR2: KGHSH and LQKENI.

The chain carries TRBV28 and TRBJ1-4, with a weak D call TRBD1 (5 bases). CDR1 is MDHEN and CDR2 is SYDVKM in the germline V gene. The CDR3 has 14 amino acids. Trimming took 5 bases from V and 7 from J, leaving 14 bases between them. This CDR3 is CASSLGGVGEKLFF. The CDR3 nucleotides are TGTGCCAGCAGTCTGGGAGGGGTGGGTGAAAAACTGTTTTTT.

This clone was picked up one time. The chain is built from TRBV4-1 and TRBJ1-1; TRBD1 might be the D (6 bases). Trimming pared 4 bases from V and 0 bases from J, leaving 18 bases between. This CDR3 comprises 17 residues. Per the germline V gene, CDR1 is MGHRA and CDR2 is YSYEKL. CDR3 loop: CASSPGLGSGVNTEAFF. CDR3 bases: TGCGCCAGCAGCCCCGGACTGGGGTCAGGGGTGAACACTGAAGCTTTCTTT.

In nucleotides, the CDR3 is TGTGCCAGCAGTTTATTGGGACAGGGATCTGCCAAAAACATTCAGTACTTC. Its translation is CASSLLGQGSAKNIQYF. The chain recombines TRBV27 with TRBJ2-4; 9 bases align to TRBD1. The CDR3 length is 17 residues. The trim removed 1 base at V and 1 base at J, leaving 5 bases unmatched. Germline V lookup: CDR1 MNHEY, CDR2 SMNVEV (reference sequence).